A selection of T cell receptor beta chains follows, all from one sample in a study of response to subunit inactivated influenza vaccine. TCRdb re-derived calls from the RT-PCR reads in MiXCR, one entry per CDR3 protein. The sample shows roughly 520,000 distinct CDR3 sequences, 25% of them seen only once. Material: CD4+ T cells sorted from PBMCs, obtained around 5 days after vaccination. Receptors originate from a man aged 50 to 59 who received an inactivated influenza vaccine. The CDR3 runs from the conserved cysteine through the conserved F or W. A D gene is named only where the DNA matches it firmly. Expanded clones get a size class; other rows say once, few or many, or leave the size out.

CDR3 DNA: TGCGCCAGCAGCCTTGAGGGCCGTGCAGATACGCAGTATTTT
CDR3 protein: CASSLEGRADTQYF
clone size: -
J gene: TRBJ2-3
D gene: -
V gene: TRBV5-1

CDR3 DNA: TGCGCCAGCATCCCCGGGACTAGCGCAGATACGCAGTATTTT
CDR3 protein: CASIPGTSADTQYF
clone size: few
J gene: TRBJ2-3
D gene: TRBD2
V gene: TRBV5-1

CDR3 DNA: TGTGCCAGCAGCTTAGCGACTAGGGGGGGCCAGTTCTTC
CDR3 protein: CASSLATRGGQFF
clone size: -
J gene: TRBJ2-1
D gene: -
V gene: TRBV11-2

CDR3 DNA: TGTGCCTGGAGAGGAAGACAGCGGGAGACCCAGTACTTC
CDR3 protein: CAWRGRQRETQYF
clone size: many
J gene: TRBJ2-5
D gene: -
V gene: TRBV30

CDR3 DNA: TGTGCCAGCAGTCCAGGGACATCTTCTGGAAACACCATATATTTT
CDR3 protein: CASSPGTSSGNTIYF
clone size: many
J gene: TRBJ1-3
D gene: -
V gene: TRBV6-1

CDR3 DNA: TGTGCCAGCAGTGACAGGTCGTCTCACGGCACAGATACGCAGTATTTT
CDR3 protein: CASSDRSSHGTDTQYF
clone size: few
J gene: TRBJ2-3
D gene: -
V gene: TRBV12-3/TRBV12-4

CDR3 DNA: TGTGCCAGCAGCCAAGAGGTAGCGGGGGGTGTGGGAGAGACCCAGTACTTC
CDR3 protein: CASSQEVAGGVGETQYF
clone size: -
J gene: TRBJ2-5
D gene: TRBD2
V gene: TRBV4-2

CDR3 DNA: TGCAGTGCTAGAGATCGAGGCAGAACCTACGAGCAGTACTTC
CDR3 protein: CSARDRGRTYEQYF
clone size: -
J gene: TRBJ2-7
D gene: -
V gene: TRBV20-1

CDR3 DNA: TGTGCCTGGAGTGCGACGGACAGGGGTGTGGAAAAACTGTTTTTT
CDR3 protein: CAWSATDRGVEKLFF
clone size: -
J gene: TRBJ1-4
D gene: TRBD1
V gene: TRBV30

CDR3 DNA: TGCAGCGTTACCTACATGAACACCGGGGAGCTGTTTTTT
CDR3 protein: CSVTYMNTGELFF
clone size: few
J gene: TRBJ2-2
D gene: -
V gene: TRBV29-1

CDR3 DNA: TGTGCCAGCAGCTTAGTTCGTTCCCCGGGCTCCTACGAGCAGTACTTC
CDR3 protein: CASSLVRSPGSYEQYF
clone size: few
J gene: TRBJ2-7
D gene: -
V gene: TRBV7-2